What follows describes a single T cell receptor beta chain. What it binds is not known. Healthy Caucasians supplied all donations. Through template switching, a universal primer site was introduced, and the cDNA contained unique molecular identifiers. From the 5' RACE reads, TCRdb called clonotypes with MiXCR, one entry per CDR3 protein. The data show 200,000 to 250,000 distinct CDR3 sequences, with more than 9.5% seen just once and 3.5% to 5% held by the top ten. This sample stems from a study of identical twins. General study results and limits: Beta out-of-frame sequences showed weaker excess sharing between twins.

Trimming cost V 5 bases and J 3 bases, with 13 bases left between them. Germline CDR1 is SEHNR and CDR2 is FQNEAQ (reference sequence). The CDR3 length is 14 residues. This sample was also put to use in a study of yellow fever vaccine responses in identical twins.

The TCR originated in a woman aged 18-30 years in good health. The chain has TRBV7-9 and TRBJ1-1; D may be TRBD1 (6 bases). Material: memory (CD45RO+) T cells sorted from blood. The CDR3, as DNA: TGTGCCAGCAGCGTCACAGGGTCTGACACTGAAGCTTTCTTT. Its protein is CASSVTGSDTEAFF.